This TCR beta chain was sequenced in a study of blood T cell repertoires in COVID-19. Study background: In each case, the material was cDNA or gDNA derived from T cells, B-cell-depleted T cells, or PBMCs.

The CDR3 consists of 13 residues. V was clipped by 6 bases and J by 6 bases, with 12 bases between them. The V gene's germline CDR1 is SGHTA and CDR2 FQGNSA. In the original analysis: The assay estimated nucleated cells by amplifying reference gene primers. Some clones are missing from TCRdb's copy, which holds only in-frame ones; the method was immunoSEQ multiplex PCR. V and J calls and clone size come straight from that table; D and trimming were deduced from the DNA. The data contain some 120,000 clones, 80% to 90% of them singletons. The sequence came from a man at least 80 years old with active or convalescent COVID-19. The source material was peripheral blood. The chain combines TRBV7-2 with TRBJ2-1; TRBD1 might be the D (6 bases). CDR3 loop: CASRPEGGNEQFF. CDR3 sequence (DNA): TGTGCCAGCAGACCAGAAGGGGGCAATGAGCAGTTCTTC.